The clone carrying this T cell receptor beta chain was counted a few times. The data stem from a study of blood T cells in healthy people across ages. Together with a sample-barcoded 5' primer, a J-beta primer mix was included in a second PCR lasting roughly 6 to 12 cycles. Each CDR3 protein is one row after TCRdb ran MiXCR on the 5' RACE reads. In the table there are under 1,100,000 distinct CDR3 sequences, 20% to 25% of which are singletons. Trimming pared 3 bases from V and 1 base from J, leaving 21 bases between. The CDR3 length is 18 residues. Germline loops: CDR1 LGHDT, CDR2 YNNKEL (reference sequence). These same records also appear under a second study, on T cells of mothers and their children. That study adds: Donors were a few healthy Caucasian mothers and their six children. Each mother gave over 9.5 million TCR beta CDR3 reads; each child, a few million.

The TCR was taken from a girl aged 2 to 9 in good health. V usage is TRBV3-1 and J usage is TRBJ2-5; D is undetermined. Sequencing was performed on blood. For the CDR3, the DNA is TGTGCCAGCAGCCAGACGTCCGACACCTACCAAACCCAAGAGACCCAGTACTTC. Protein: CASSQTSDTYQTQETQYF.